These T cell receptor beta chains were read from a single sample in a study of T cell changes during pregnancy in multiple sclerosis. Sequencing was performed with immunoSEQ multiplex PCR; in TCRdb, only in-frame clones are kept and a portion is missing. The data show tens of thousands of clones, with about 89% seen just once and approximately 10% held by the top ten. Specimen: CD8+ T cells from peripheral blood mononuclear cells, collected in the third trimester of pregnancy. The receptors derive from a female donor with multiple sclerosis, enrolled in a pregnancy study. The CDR3 runs from the conserved cysteine through the conserved F or W.

j_call v_call cdr3_aa
TRBJ1-2 TRBV27 CASSLEPLFYGYTF
TRBJ2-7 TRBV13 CASSPVGSGRYEQYF
TRBJ2-3 TRBV18 CASSPELRDTQYF
TRBJ1-4 TRBV4-1 CASSQDPRGIEGMKEKLFF
TRBJ1-1 TRBV5-4 CASSWDGTQGTEAFF
TRBJ1-6 TRBV14 CASSPRTGRTALHF
TRBJ2-7 TRBV19 CASSIDGGRSYEQYF
TRBJ1-5 TRBV2 CASRVPGRNQPQHF
TRBJ2-2 TRBV9 CASSALAGGPSGELFF
TRBJ2-6 TRBV2 CASSRPFARGSLPGANVLTF
TRBJ1-1 TRBV30 CAWSVQPEAFF
TRBJ2-7 TRBV7-9 CASSHVGGASYEQYF
TRBJ1-4 TRBV7-2 CASSSTWTGATNEKLFF
TRBJ1-1 TRBV7-9 CASSLADGGLNTEAFF
TRBJ1-2 TRBV29-1 CSVEDGGQGNYGYTF
TRBJ2-3 TRBV18 CASSPRSGGPTDTQYF
TRBJ1-1 TRBV5-4 CASSLDSLDTNRVGEAFF
TRBJ2-4 TRBV19 CASSMGRNQNIQYF
TRBJ1-2 TRBV25-1 CASSESYYGYTF
TRBJ2-1 TRBV29-1 CSGDDRGFNEQFF
TRBJ2-1 TRBV5-4 CASSGPGTSGSNEQFF
TRBJ2-7 TRBV27 CASRSSGGRAYEQYF
TRBJ1-4 TRBV29-1 CSVRQGGVEKLFF
TRBJ1-2 TRBV29-1 CSAGDRGAGGYTF
TRBJ2-1 TRBV7-9 CASSSKTGFAYNEQFF
TRBJ2-7 TRBV7-7 CASSLDGTGNYEQYF
TRBJ1-4 TRBV7-8 CASSLLEQVDEKLFF